The present TCR beta chain was sequenced within a study of preoperative IRX-2 immunotherapy in early breast cancer (dated by TCRdb to about 2019). The treatment or condition label, as the study defines it: preoperative locoregional IRX-2 cytokine immunotherapy. The samples were obtained from a phase Ib study that tested preoperative, locoregional IRX-2 cytokine immunotherapy designed to prime immune responses. Before surgery, IRX-2 was given to the donors, who were patients with early-stage breast cancer. Receptor amplification or capture employed the immunoSEQ multiplex PCR assay. The table was pulled from immuneACCESS by TCRdb, which kept in-frame rearrangements only. Such tables lose some clones; where checked, under half of the loss comes from unresolved V genes, and the rest has no known cause. A total of about 27,000 clones appear in this sample, roughly 80% of them only once. The top ten clonotypes cover less than 2.5% of the sample.

For this clone: No antigen is known for it. No much larger clonotype is one base removed from it; base qualities were not supplied.

CDR1 and CDR2 are read off the germline V gene as MNHGY and SAAAGT. The V end loses 5 bases and the J end loses 2 bases, and a stretch of 10 bases separates them. The CDR3 has 14 amino acids, counting the end cysteine and phenylalanine. CDR3 DNA is the only sequence kept; it has 42 bases, read in frame from the first base. The chain was built from TRBV6-8 and TRBJ1-3; TRBD1 is a weak D gene call, 5 bases matching. The clonotype was recovered from a human donor with breast cancer. The source material was lymph node tissue, sampled before IRX-2 immunotherapy. CDR3 reads: CASSRQMPGNTIYF. The bases are TGTGCCAGCAGTCGACAGATGCCTGGAAACACCATATATTTT.